This T cell receptor (beta chain) was found in a study of spatial heterogeneity in lung cancer. Overall study context: Alpha-chain detections were consistently fewer than beta-chain detections among the sequences. In raw reads, more than nine appearances on average were recorded for each unique TCR and UMI combination.

This sample's time point: sample taken at primary tumor resection. In each case, whole RNA from tumor, nontumor lung or frozen PBMC was sequenced unsorted. A total of about 73 untreated early-stage non-small cell lung cancer patients served as donors. The ends lost 8 bases at V and 4 bases at J; junction bases unmatched: 17. This CDR3 has 17 residues. Germline V gene lookup returns CDR1 SGHNT and CDR2 YENEEA. General study points: Ubiquitous expanded tumor TCRs appeared in blood more at resection than follow-up.

Concerning this clonotype: What it recognizes is unknown.

Using its own MiXCR run on the 5' RACE reads, TCRdb lists one record per CDR3 protein. The table lists some 38,000 distinct CDR3 sequences, 7.5% to 8% of them singletons. This specimen was PBMCs, taken at surgery. The sequence came from a male donor with early-stage non-small cell lung cancer. The chain carries TRBV11-3 and TRBJ1-5; 7 bases agree with TRBD1. The CDR3 DNA reads TGTGCCAGCTATCAAGGGACAGTTTTTCCCCCTAATCAGCCCCAGCATTTT. Protein: CASYQGTVFPPNQPQHF.